Below are 2 T cell receptor beta chains sequenced from a single sample in a study of blood T cell repertoires in COVID-19. TCRdb's copy holds only in-frame clones and misses some; the assay was immunoSEQ multiplex PCR. The sample holds a few hundred thousand clones, about 90% seen once. Sample: peripheral blood. The receptor source for this set is a woman aged 25 to 45 with COVID-19, enrolled during active disease.

The V call is TRBV24-1, the J call TRBJ2-5, with 8 nucleotides matching TRBD1. The CDR3 runs 15 residues. Germline V gene lookup returns CDR1 KGHDR and CDR2 SFDVKD. V was pared by 3 bases and J by 4 bases, with 6 bases of the junction left unmatched. The CDR3 is CATSDNRGVRETQYF. The CDR3 DNA follows: TGTGCCACCAGTGATAACAGGGGGGTGCGAGAGACCCAGTACTTC.

The chain links TRBV2 to TRBJ1-6, with 7 bases that match TRBD1. The junction had 8 bases not matched to a gene; V was cut back by 7 bases and J by 8 bases. This CDR3 spans 14 amino acids. Germline V CDR1 and CDR2: SNHLY, FYNNEI. This chain's CDR3 is CASMRGQPDSPLHF. The CDR3 DNA follows: TGTGCCAGCATGAGGGGACAGCCCGATTCACCCCTCCACTTT.